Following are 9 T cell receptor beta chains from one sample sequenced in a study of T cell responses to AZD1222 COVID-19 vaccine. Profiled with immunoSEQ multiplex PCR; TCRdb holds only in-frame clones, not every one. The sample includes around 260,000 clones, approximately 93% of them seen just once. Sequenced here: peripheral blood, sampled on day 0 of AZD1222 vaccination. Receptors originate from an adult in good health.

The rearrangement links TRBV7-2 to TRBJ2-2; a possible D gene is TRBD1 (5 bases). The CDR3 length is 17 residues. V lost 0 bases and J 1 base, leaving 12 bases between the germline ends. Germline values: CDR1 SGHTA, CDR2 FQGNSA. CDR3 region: CASSLALDSLNTGELFF. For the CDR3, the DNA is TGTGCCAGCAGCTTAGCCCTCGACAGTTTGAACACCGGGGAGCTGTTTTTT.

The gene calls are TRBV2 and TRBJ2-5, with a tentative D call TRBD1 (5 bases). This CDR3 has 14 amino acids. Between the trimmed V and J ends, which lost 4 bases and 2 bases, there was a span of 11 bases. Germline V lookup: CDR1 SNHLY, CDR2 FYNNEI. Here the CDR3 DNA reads TGTGCCAGCAGTGGACAGACACTACAAGAGACCCAGTACTTC. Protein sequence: CASSGQTLQETQYF.

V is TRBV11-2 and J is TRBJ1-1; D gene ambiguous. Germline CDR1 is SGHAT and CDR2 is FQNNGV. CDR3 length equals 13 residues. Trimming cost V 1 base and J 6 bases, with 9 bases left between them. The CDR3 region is CASSLGPLAEAFF. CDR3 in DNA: TGTGCCAGCAGCTTAGGACCGCTAGCTGAAGCTTTCTTT.

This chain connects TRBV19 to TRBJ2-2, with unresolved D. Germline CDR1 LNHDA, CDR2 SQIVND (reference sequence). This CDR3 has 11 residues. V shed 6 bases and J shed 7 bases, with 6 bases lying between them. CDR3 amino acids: CASSQYGELFF. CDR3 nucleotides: TGTGCCAGTAGCCAATACGGGGAGCTGTTTTTT.

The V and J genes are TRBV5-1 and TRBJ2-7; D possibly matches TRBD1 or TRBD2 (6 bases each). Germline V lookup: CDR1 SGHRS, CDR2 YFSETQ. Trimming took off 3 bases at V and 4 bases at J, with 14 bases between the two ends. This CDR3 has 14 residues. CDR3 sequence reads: CASSWRDKGYEQYF. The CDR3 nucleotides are TGCGCCAGCAGCTGGAGGGACAAGGGATACGAGCAGTACTTC. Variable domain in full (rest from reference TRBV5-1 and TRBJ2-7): KAGVTQTPRYLIKTRGQQVTLSCSPISGHRSVSWYQQTPGQGLQFLFEYFSETQRNKGNFPGRFSGRQFSNSRSEMNVSTLELGDSALYLCASSWRDKGYEQYFGPGTRLTVT.

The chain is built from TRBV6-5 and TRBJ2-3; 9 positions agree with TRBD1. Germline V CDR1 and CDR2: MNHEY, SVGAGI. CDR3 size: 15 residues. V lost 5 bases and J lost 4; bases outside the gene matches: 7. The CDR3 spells CASSPDRGYADTQYF. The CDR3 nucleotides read TGTGCCAGCAGTCCCGACAGGGGGTACGCAGATACGCAGTATTTT.

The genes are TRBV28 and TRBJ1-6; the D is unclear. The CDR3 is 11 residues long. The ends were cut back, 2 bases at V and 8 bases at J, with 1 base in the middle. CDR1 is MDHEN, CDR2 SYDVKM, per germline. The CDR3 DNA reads TGTGCCAGCAGTTTACATTCACCCCTCCACTTT. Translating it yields CASSLHSPLHF.

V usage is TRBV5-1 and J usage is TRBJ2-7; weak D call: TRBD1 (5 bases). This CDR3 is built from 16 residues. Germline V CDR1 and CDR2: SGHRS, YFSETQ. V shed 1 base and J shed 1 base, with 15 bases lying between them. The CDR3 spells CASSLSPTGASYEQYF. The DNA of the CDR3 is TGCGCCAGCAGCTTGTCTCCAACAGGAGCATCCTACGAGCAGTACTTC.

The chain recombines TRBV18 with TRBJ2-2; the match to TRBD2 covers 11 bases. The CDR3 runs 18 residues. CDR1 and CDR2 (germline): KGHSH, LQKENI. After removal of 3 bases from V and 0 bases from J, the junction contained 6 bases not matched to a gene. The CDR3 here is CASSPPGLAETNTGELFF. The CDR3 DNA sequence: TGTGCCAGCTCACCGCCGGGACTAGCGGAAACGAACACCGGGGAGCTGTTTTTT. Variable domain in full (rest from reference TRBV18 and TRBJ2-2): NAGVMQNPRHLVRRRGQEARLRCSPMKGHSHVYWYRQLPEEGLKFMVYLQKENIIDESGMPKERFSAEFPKEGPSILRIQQVVRGDSAAYFCASSPPGLAETNTGELFFGEGSRLTVL.